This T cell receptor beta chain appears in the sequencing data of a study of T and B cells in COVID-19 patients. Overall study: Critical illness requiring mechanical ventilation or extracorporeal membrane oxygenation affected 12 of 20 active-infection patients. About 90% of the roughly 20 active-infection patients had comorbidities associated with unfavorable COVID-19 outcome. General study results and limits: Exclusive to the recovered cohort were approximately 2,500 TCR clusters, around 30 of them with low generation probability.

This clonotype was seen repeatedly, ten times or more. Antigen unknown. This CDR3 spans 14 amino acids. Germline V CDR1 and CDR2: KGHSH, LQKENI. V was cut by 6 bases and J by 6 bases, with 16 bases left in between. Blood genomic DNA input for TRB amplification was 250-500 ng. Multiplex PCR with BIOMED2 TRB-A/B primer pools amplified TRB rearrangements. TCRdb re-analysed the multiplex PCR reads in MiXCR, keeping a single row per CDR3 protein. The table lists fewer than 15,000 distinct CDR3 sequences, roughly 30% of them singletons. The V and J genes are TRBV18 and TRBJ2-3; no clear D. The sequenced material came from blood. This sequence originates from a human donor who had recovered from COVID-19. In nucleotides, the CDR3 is TGTGCCAGCTCCCCCACTTTCGCTGGTGATACGCAGTATTTT. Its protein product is CASSPTFAGDTQYF.